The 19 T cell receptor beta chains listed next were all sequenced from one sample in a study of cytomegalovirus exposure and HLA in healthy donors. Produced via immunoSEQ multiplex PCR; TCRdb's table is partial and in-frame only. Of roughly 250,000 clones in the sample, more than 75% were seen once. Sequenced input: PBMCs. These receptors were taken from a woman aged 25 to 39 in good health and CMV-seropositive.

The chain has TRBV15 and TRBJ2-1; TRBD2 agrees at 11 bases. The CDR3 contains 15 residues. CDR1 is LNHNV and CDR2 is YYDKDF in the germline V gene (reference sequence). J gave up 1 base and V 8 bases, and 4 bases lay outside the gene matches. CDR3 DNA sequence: TGTGCCACCGTAGCGGGAGGGTCTTCCTACAATGAGCAGTTCTTC. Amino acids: CATVAGGSSYNEQFF.

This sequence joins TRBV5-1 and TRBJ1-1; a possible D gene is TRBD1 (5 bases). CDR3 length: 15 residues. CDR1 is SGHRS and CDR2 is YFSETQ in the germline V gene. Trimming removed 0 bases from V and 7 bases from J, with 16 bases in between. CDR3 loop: CASSLDPTGPVEAFF. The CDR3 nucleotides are TGCGCCAGCAGCTTGGACCCTACAGGTCCAGTTGAAGCTTTCTTT.

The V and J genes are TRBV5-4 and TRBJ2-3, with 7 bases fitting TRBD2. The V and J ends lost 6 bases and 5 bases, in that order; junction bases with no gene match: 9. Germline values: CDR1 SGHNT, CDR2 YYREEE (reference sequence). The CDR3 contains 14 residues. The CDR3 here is CASNSAPGGDTQYF. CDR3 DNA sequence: TGTGCCAGCAACTCGGCCCCGGGGGGAGATACGCAGTATTTT.

CDR3 region: CASSRTGGADTQYF. The CDR3 nucleotides are TGTGCCAGCAGTAGGACAGGGGGCGCAGATACGCAGTATTTT. The rearrangement joins TRBV2 to TRBJ2-3; TRBD1 matches 11 bases. The CDR3 sequence is 14 residues long. From germline, CDR1 is SNHLY and CDR2 FYNNEI. The V segment lost 5 bases and the J segment 4 bases; nucleotides outside the gene matches: 2.

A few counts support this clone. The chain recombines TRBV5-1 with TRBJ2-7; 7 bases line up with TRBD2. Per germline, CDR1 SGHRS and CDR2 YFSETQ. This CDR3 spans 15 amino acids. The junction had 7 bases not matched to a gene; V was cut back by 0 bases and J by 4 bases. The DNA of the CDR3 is TGCGCCAGCAGCTTGGGCATCGCGGGGGTGTACGAGCAGTACTTC. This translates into CASSLGIAGVYEQYF.

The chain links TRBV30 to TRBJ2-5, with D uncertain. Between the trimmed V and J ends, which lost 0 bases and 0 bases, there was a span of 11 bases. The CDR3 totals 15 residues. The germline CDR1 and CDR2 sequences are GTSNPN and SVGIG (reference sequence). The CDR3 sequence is CAWSVSRKYQETQYF. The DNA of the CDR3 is TGTGCCTGGAGTGTATCCAGAAAATACCAAGAGACCCAGTACTTC.

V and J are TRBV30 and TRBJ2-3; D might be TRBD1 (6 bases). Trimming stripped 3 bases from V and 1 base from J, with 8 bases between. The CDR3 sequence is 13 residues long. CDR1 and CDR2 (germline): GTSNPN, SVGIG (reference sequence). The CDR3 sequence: CAWRGGGTDTQYF. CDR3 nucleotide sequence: TGTGCCTGGAGAGGGGGAGGCACAGATACGCAGTATTTT.

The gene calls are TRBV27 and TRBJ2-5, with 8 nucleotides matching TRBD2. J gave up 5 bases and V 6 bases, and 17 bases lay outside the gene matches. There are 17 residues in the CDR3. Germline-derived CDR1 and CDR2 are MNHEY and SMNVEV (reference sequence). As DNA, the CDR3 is TGTGCCAGCAGCCCCGCGGGGGGAGTAGTAGGAGTGGAGACCCAGTACTTC. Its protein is CASSPAGGVVGVETQYF.

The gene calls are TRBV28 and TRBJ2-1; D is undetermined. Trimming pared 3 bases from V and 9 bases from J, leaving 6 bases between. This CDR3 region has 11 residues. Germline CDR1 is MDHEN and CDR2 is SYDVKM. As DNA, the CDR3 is TGTGCCAGCAGTTTTCTGGCTGAGCAGTTCTTC. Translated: CASSFLAEQFF.

CDR3 region: CATSSGDSLIYGYTF. In DNA form, the CDR3 reads TGTGCCACCAGCAGCGGGGACAGCCTCATCTATGGCTACACCTTC. V is TRBV15 and J is TRBJ1-2; 7 nucleotides align to TRBD1. The CDR3 runs to 15 residues. Germline V gene sequence: CDR1 LNHNV, CDR2 YYDKDF (reference sequence). V dropped 3 bases and J dropped 4; count of bases not matched to a gene: 8.

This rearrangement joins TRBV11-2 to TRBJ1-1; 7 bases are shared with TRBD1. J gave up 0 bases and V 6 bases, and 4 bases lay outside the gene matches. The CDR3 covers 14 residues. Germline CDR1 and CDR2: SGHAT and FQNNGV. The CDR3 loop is CASSSQGMNTEAFF. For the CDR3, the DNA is TGTGCCAGCAGTTCACAGGGGATGAACACTGAAGCTTTCTTT.

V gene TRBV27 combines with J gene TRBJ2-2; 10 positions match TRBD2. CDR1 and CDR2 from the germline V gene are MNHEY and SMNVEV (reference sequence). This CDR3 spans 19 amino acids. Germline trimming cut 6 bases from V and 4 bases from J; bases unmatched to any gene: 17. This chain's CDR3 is CASRVVASGSSGVTGELFF. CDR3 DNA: TGTGCCAGCAGAGTAGTGGCTAGCGGGAGTTCGGGGGTCACCGGGGAGCTGTTTTTT.

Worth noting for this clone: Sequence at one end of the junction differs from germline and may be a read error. CDR3 residues: CASSVGSAWDF. CDR3 in DNA: TGTGCCAGCAGCGTCGGGAGCGCTTGGGACTTC. The rearrangement joins TRBV7-8 to TRBJ2-5; D is perhaps TRBD2 (6 bases). CDR1 and CDR2 from the germline V gene are SGHVS and FQNEAQ. The CDR3 contains 11 residues.

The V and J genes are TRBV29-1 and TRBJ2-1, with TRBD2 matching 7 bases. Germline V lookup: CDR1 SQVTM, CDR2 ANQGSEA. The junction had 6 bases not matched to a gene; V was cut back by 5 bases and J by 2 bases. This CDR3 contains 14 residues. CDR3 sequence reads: CSVFGLVAYNEQFF. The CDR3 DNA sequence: TGCAGCGTTTTTGGACTAGTAGCCTACAATGAGCAGTTCTTC.

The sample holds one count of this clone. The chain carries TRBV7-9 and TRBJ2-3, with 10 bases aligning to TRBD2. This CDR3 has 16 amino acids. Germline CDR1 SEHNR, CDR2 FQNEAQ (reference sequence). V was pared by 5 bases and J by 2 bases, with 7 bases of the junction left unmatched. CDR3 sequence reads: CASSPGTSADTDTQYF. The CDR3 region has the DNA TGTGCCAGCAGCCCAGGGACTAGCGCAGACACAGATACGCAGTATTTT.

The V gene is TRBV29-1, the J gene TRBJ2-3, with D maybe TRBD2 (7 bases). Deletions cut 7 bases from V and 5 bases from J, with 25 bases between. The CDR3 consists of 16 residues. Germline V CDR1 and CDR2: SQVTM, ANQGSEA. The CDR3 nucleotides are TGCAGCGCGTTACGACTTACGGGAGGAGGGGGAGATACGCAGTATTTT. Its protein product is CSALRLTGGGGDTQYF.

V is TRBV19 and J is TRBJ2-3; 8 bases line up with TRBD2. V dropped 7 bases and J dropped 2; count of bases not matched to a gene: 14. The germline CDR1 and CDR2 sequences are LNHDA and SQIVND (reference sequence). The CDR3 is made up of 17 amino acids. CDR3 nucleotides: TGTGCCAGTACCGTAGCTCGTGGCGGGGGGCTCACAGATACGCAGTATTTT. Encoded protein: CASTVARGGGLTDTQYF.

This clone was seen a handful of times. CDR3 nucleotides: TGTGCCAGCTTTCTACCCGGGGGACGGACTGAAGCTTTCTTT. Translating gives CASFLPGGRTEAFF. The chain links TRBV6-5 to TRBJ1-1; tentatively, D is TRBD1 (5 bases). CDR1 is MNHEY, CDR2 SVGAGI, per germline. Trimming shortened V by 8 bases and J by 5 bases, and 18 bases separated the two germline ends. The CDR3 is 14 residues long.

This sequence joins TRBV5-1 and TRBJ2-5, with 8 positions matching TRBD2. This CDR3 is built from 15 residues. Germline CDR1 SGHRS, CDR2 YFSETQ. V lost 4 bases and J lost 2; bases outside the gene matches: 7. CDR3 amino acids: CASSPTASGQETQYF. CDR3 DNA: TGCGCCAGCAGCCCGACCGCTAGCGGGCAAGAGACCCAGTACTTC.